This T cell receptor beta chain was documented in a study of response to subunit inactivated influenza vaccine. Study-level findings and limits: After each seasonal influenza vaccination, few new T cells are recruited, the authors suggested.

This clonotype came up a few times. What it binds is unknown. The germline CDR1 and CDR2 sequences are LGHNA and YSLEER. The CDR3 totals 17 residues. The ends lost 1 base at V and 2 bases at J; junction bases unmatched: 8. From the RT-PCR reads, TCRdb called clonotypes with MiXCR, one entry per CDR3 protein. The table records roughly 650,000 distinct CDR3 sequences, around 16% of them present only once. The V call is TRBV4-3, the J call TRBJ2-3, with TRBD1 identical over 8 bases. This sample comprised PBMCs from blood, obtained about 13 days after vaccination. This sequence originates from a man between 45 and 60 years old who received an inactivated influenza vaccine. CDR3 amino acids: CASSQGAGQEATDTQYF. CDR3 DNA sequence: TGCGCCAGCAGCCAAGGGGCGGGACAGGAGGCCACAGATACGCAGTATTTT.